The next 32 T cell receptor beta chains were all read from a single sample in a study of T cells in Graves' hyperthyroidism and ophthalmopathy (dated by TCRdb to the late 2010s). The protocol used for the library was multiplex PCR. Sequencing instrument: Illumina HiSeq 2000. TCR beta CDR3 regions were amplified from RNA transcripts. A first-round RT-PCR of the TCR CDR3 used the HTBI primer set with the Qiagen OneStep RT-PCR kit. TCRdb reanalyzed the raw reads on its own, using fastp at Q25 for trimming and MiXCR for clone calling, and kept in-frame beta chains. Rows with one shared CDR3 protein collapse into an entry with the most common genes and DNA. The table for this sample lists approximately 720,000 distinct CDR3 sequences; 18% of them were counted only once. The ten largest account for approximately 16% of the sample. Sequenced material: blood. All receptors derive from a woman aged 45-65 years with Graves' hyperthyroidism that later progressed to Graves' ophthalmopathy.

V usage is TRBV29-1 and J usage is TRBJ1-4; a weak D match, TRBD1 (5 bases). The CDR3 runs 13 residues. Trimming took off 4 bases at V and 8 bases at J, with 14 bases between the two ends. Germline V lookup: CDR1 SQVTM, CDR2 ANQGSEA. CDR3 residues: CSVAVGGGEKLFF. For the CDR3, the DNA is TGCAGCGTTGCTGTGGGCGGGGGAGAAAAACTGTTTTTT. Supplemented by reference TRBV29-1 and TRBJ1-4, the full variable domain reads SAVISQKPSRDICQRGTSLTIQCQVDSQVTMMFWYRQQPGQSLTLIATANQGSEATYESGFVIDKFPISRPNLTFSTLTVSNMSPEDSSIYLCSVAVGGGEKLFFGSGTQLSVL.

CDR3 residues: CASSQAFDTRLGEQYF. The CDR3 DNA reads TGCGCCAGCAGCCAAGCCTTTGACACTAGGTTGGGCGAGCAGTACTTC. This chain uses TRBV4-1 with TRBJ2-7, with D perhaps matching TRBD2 (5 bases). V lost 1 base to trimming and J lost 6 bases, with 19 bases between them. The CDR3 is 16 residues long. Germline loops: CDR1 MGHRA, CDR2 YSYEKL.

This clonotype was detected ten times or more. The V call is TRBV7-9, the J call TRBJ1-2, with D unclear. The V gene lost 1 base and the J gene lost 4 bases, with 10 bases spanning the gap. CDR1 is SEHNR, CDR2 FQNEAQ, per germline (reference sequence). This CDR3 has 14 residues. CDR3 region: CASSLEAASYGYTF. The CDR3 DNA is TGTGCCAGCAGCTTAGAGGCAGCGAGCTATGGCTACACCTTC.

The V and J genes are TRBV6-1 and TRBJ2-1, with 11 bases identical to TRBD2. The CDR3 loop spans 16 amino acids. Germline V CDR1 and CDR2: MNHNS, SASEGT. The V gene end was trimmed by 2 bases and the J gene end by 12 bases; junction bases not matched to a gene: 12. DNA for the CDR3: TGTGCCAGCAGTGAAAAGCTAGCGGGGGGCCCGGAGGGGCAGTTCTTC. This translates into CASSEKLAGGPEGQFF.

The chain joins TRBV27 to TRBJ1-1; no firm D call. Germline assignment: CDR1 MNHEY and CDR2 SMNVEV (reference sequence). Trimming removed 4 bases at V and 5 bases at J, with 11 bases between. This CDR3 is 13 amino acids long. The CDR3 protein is CASSYGSWTEAFF. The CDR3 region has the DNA TGTGCCAGCAGTTACGGGTCCTGGACTGAAGCTTTCTTT.

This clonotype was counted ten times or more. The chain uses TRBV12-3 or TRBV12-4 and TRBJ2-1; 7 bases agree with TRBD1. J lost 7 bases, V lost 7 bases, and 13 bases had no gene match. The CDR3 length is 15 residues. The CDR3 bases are TGTGCCAGCATACCCAATACGGGACAGAGGAATGAGCAGTTCTTC. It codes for CASIPNTGQRNEQFF.

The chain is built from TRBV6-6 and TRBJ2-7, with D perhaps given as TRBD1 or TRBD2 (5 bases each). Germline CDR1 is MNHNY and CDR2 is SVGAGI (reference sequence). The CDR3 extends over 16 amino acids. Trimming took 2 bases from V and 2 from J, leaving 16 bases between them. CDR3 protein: CASSYPGPYGPYEQYF. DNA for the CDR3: TGTGCCAGCAGTTACCCGGGACCTTATGGCCCCTACGAGCAGTACTTC.

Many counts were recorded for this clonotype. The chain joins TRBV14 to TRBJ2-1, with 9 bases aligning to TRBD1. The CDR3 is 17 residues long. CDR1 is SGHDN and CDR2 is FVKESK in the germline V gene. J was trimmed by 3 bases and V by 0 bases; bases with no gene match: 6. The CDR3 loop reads CASSQEWTGVVYNEQFF. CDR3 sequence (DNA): TGTGCCAGCAGCCAAGAGTGGACAGGGGTCGTCTACAATGAGCAGTTCTTC. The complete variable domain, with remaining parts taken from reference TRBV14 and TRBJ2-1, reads EAGVTQFPSHSVIEKGQTVTLRCDPISGHDNLYWYRRVMGKEIKFLLHFVKESKQDESGMPNNRFLAERTGGTYSTLKVQPAELEDSGVYFCASSQEWTGVVYNEQFFGPGTRLTVL.

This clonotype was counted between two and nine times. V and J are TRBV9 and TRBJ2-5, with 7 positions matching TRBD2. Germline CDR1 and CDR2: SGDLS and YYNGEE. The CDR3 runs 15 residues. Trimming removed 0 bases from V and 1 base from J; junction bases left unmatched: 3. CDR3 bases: TGTGCCAGCAGCGTAGAGGGGACTACCCAAGAGACCCAGTACTTC. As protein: CASSVEGTTQETQYF.

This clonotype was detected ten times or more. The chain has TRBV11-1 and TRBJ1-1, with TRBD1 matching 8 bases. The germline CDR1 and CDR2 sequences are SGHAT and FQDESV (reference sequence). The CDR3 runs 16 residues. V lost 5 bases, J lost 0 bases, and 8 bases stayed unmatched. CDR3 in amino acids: CASSMDREPLNTEAFF. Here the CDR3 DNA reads TGTGCCAGCAGCATGGACAGGGAACCTTTGAACACTGAAGCTTTCTTT.

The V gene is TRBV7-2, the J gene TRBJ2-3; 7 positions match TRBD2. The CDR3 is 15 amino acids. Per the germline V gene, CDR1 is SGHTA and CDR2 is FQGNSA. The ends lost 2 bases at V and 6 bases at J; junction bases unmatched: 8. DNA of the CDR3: TGTGCCAGCAGCTTATTGCGGGGGATCGGCGATACGCAGTATTTT. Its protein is CASSLLRGIGDTQYF.

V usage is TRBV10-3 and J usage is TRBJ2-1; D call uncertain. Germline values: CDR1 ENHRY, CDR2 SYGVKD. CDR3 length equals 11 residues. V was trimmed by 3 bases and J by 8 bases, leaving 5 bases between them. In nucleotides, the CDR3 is TGTGCCATCAGTGATCACTATGAGCAGTTCTTC. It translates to CAISDHYEQFF.

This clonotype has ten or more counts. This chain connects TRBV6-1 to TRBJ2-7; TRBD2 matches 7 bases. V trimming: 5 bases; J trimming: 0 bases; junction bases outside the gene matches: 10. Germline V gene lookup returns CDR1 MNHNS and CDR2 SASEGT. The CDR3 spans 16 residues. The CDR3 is CASSQRRGGSSYEQYF. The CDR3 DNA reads TGTGCCAGCAGTCAACGTCGGGGCGGGAGCTCCTACGAGCAGTACTTC.

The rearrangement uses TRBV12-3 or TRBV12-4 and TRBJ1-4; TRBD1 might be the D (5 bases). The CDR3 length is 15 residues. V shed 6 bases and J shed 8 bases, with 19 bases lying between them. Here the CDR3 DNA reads TGTGCCAGCAGCCCGCCGGGACGGGAGGGGGAAAAACTGTTTTTT. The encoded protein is CASSPPGREGEKLFF.

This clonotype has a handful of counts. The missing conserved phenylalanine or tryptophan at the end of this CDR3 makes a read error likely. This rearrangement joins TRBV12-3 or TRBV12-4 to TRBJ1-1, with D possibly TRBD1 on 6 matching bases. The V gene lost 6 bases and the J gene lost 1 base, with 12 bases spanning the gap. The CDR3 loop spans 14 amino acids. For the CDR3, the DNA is TGTGCCAGCAGCCCGGACAGCGCGAACACTGAAGCTTTCTCT. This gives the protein CASSPDSANTEAFS.

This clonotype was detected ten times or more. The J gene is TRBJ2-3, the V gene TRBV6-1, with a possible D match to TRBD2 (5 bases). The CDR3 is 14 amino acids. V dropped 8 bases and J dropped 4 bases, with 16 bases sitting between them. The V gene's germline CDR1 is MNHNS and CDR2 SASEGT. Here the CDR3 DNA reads TGTGCCAGCTTGACCGGGGTGAGCGCAGATACGCAGTATTTT. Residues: CASLTGVSADTQYF.

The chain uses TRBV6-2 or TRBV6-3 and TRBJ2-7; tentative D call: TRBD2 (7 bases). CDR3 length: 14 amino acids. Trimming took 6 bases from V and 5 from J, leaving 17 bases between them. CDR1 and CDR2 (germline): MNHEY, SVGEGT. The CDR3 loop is CASSLRGAGNEQYF. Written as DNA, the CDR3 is TGTGCCAGCAGCCTTCGGGGGGCGGGGAACGAGCAGTACTTC.

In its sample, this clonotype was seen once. Written as DNA, the CDR3 is TGTGCCAGTAGTATAGCGGCAGGGGGCGTTCAAGGCTACACCTTC. This translates into CASSIAAGGVQGYTF. The rearrangement joins TRBV19 to TRBJ1-2; 8 bases are a match to TRBD1. Trimming removed 1 base from V and 8 bases from J; junction bases left unmatched: 9. The germline gives CDR1 LNHDA, CDR2 SQIVND (reference sequence). The CDR3 is 15 residues long.

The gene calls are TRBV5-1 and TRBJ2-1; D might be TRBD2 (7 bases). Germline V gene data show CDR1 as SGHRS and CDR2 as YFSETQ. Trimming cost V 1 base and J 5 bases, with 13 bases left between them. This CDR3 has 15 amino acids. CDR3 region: CASSLTGGPNNEQFF. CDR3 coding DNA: TGCGCCAGCAGCTTGACCGGGGGGCCCAACAATGAGCAGTTCTTC.

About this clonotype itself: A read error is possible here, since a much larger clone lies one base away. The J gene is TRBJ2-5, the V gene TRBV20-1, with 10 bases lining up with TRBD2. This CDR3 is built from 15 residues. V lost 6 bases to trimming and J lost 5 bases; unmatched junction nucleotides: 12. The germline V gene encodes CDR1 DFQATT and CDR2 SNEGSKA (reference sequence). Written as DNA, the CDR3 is TGCAGTGCAAGCCCTAGCGGGGGATTTCACGAGACCCAGTACTTC. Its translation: CSASPSGGFHETQYF.

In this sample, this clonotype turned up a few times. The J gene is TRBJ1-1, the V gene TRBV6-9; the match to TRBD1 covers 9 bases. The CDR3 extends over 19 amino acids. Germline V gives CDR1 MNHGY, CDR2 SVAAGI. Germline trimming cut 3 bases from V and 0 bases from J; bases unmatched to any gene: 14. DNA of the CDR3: TGTGCCAGCAGTTACGCACACCGGGACAGGGAGACGATGAACACTGAAGCTTTCTTT. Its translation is CASSYAHRDRETMNTEAFF.

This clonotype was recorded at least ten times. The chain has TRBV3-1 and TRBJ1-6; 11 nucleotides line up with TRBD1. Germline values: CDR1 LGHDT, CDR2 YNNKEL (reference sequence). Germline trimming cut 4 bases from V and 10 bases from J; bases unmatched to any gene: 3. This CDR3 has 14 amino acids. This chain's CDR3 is CASSLGQGASPLHF. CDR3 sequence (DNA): TGTGCCAGCAGCCTAGGACAGGGGGCCTCACCCCTCCACTTT.

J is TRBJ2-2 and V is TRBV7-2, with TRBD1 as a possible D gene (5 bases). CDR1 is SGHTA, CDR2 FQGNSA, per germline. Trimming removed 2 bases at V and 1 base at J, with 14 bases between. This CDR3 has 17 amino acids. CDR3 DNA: TGTGCCAGCAGCTTACCAGTGGGGCCCAAGAACACCGGGGAGCTGTTTTTT. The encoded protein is CASSLPVGPKNTGELFF.

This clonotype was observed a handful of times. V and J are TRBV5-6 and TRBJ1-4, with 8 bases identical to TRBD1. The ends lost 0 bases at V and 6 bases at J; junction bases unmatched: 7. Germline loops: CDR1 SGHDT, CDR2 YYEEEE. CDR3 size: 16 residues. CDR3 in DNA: TGTGCCAGCAGCTTGGAGTCAGGGGGCGGGTATGAAAAACTGTTTTTT. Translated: CASSLESGGGYEKLFF.

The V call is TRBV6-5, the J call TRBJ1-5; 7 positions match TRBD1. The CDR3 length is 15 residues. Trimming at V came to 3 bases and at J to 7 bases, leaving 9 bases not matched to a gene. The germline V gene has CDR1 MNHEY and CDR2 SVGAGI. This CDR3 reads CASSYGYRGGQPQHF. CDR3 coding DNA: TGTGCCAGCAGTTATGGATACAGGGGTGGCCAGCCCCAGCATTTT.

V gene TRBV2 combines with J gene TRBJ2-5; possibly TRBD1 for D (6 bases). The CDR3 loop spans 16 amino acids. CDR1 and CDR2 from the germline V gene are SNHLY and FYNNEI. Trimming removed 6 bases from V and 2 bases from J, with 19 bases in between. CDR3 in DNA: TGTGCCAGCAGCCACCTCGGGACACCCAGGCAAGAGACCCAGTACTTC. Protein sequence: CASSHLGTPRQETQYF.

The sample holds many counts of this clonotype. The CDR3 DNA reads as TGCGCCAGCAGCTTAAGACTAGCGGAATTTAACACCGGGGAGCTGTTTTTT. As protein: CASSLRLAEFNTGELFF. The rearrangement uses TRBV5-1 and TRBJ2-2; 9 bases fit TRBD2. In germline, CDR1 is SGHRS, CDR2 YFSETQ. V trimming: 2 bases; J trimming: 2 bases; junction bases outside the gene matches: 7. CDR3 length equals 17 residues.

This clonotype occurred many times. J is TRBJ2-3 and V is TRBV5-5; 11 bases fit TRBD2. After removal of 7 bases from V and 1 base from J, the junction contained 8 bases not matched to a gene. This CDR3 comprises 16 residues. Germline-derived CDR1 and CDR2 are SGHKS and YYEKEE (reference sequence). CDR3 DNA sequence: TGTGCCAGCTTACTCCTTAGCGGGGGGGGCACAGATACGCAGTATTTT. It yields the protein CASLLLSGGGTDTQYF.

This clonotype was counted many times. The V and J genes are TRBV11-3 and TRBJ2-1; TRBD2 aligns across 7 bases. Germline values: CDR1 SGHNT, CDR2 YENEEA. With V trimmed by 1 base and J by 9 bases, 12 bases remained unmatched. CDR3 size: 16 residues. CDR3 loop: CASSLVWGGKSAEQFF. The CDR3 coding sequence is TGTGCCAGCAGCTTAGTTTGGGGAGGGAAGTCGGCTGAGCAGTTCTTC.

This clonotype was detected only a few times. CDR3: CASSVVSGGVHSTDTQYF. CDR3 DNA: TGTGCCAGCAGCGTAGTTAGCGGGGGGGTTCATTCAACAGATACGCAGTATTTT. The chain joins TRBV9 to TRBJ2-3; the match to TRBD2 covers 11 bases. CDR3 length: 18 amino acids. Germline loops: CDR1 SGDLS, CDR2 YYNGEE. After removal of 0 bases from V and 3 bases from J, the junction contained 9 bases not matched to a gene.

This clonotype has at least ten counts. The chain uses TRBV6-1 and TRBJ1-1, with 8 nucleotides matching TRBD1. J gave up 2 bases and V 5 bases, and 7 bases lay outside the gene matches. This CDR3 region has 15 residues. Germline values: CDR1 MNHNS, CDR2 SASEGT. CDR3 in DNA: TGTGCCAGCAGTAGAGAGGGACAGGTCAACACTGAAGCTTTCTTT. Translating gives CASSREGQVNTEAFF.

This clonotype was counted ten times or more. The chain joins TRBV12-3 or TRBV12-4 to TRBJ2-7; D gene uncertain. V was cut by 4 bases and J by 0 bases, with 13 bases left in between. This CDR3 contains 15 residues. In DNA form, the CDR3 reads TGTGCCAGCAGTTCCCTGGACGGAATCTCCTACGAGCAGTACTTC. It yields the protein CASSSLDGISYEQYF.